The entry that follows covers one T cell receptor (beta chain) sequence. The CDR3 is 14 amino acids. Trimming shortened V by 1 base and J by 6 bases, and 10 bases separated the two germline ends. Germline V gene lookup returns CDR1 LGHDT and CDR2 YNNKEL (reference sequence). The data were taken from a study of T cell responses to AZD1222 COVID-19 vaccine. TCRdb keeps only in-frame clones here, not all; method: immunoSEQ multiplex PCR. The data show roughly 67,000 clones, about 88% seen once. The sequencing here drew on peripheral blood, taken on day 0 of AZD1222 vaccination. The source is an adult in good health. J is TRBJ2-1 and V is TRBV3-1 (or the pseudogene TRBV3-2); TRBD1 or TRBD2 may be the D gene (6 bases each). CDR3 sequence (DNA): TGTGCCAGCAGCCAAGGGGGGGCGACCAATGAGCAGTTCTTC. Protein product: CASSQGGATNEQFF.